The rows below give T cell receptor beta chains drawn from one sample of a study of blood T cell repertoires in COVID-19. Method: immunoSEQ multiplex PCR; TCRdb's copy keeps in-frame clones and lacks some. The sample yields fewer than 250,000 clones, almost 85% seen once. Material: peripheral blood. Receptors originate from a woman aged 40 to 50 with acute or convalescent COVID-19. The CDR3 runs from the conserved cysteine through the conserved F or W. A D gene is named only where the DNA matches it firmly. A clone size is listed for some rows: how often the clone was seen (once, few, many), or a class if it is expanded.

d_call,clone_size,cdr3_length,v_call,j_call,cdr3_aa,cdr3_nt
TRBD1,.,13,TRBV11-2,TRBJ2-7,CASSAYRGYEQYF,TGTGCCAGCAGCGCTTACAGGGGATACGAGCAGTACTTC
TRBD2,.,15,TRBV11-1,TRBJ2-1,CASSPMGRAADEQFF,TGTGCCAGCAGCCCGATGGGGAGGGCCGCGGATGAGCAGTTCTTC
.,.,14,TRBV7-9,TRBJ2-2,CASSLEGTTGELFF,TGTGCCAGCAGCTTAGAAGGGACAACCGGGGAGCTGTTTTTT
TRBD2,.,19,TRBV5-6,TRBJ2-1,CASSFPGLAGGSSYNEQFF,TGTGCCAGCAGCTTCCCGGGACTAGCGGGAGGGAGCTCCTACAATGAGCAGTTCTTC
.,.,11,TRBV5-6,TRBJ1-2,CASSFIDGYTF,TGTGCCAGCAGCTTTATTGATGGCTACACCTTC
.,.,18,TRBV25-1,TRBJ2-6,CASSEGTTQLSGANVLTF,TGTGCCAGCAGTGAGGGGACAACCCAACTCTCTGGGGCCAACGTCCTGACTTTC
.,.,15,TRBV15,TRBJ1-2,CATSSSRSAGDGYTF,TGTGCCACCAGCTCTTCGAGATCGGCAGGCGATGGCTACACCTTC
.,.,13,TRBV11-2,TRBJ2-1,CASSLTPYNEQFF,TGTGCCAGCAGCTTGACACCTTACAATGAGCAGTTCTTC
TRBD1,.,15,TRBV5-1,TRBJ2-3,CASSLVQGGKDTQYF,TGCGCCAGCAGCTTGGTACAGGGGGGTAAAGATACGCAGTATTTT
TRBD2,.,17,TRBV5-1,TRBJ2-3,CASSRRTSGGSTDTQYF,TGCGCCAGCAGCCGCCGGACTAGCGGGGGCAGCACAGATACGCAGTATTTT
.,once,12,TRBV7-8,TRBJ2-3,CASSPTIWGQYF,TGTGCCAGCAGCCCGACTATCTGGGGGCAGTATTTT
.,.,17,TRBV19,TRBJ1-5,CASSIGQGALSNQPQHF,TGTGCCAGTAGTATCGGCCAGGGTGCTTTGAGCAATCAGCCCCAGCATTTT
TRBD1,.,18,TRBV2,TRBJ1-6,CASSESRTGVSYNSPLHF,TGTGCCAGCAGTGAATCTCGAACAGGGGTCTCCTATAATTCACCCCTCCACTTT
.,few,13,TRBV2,TRBJ2-7,CASTVDKNYEQYF,TGTGCCAGCACTGTAGACAAAAATTACGAGCAGTACTTC
TRBD2,.,17,TRBV15,TRBJ2-3,CATSRGSSGRAGDTQYF,TGTGCCACCAGCAGAGGCTCTAGCGGGAGGGCCGGAGATACGCAGTATTTT
TRBD2,.,16,TRBV2,TRBJ2-2,CASTDSGLANTGELFF,TGTGCCAGCACCGACTCAGGACTAGCGAACACCGGGGAGCTGTTTTTT
.,once,14,TRBV7-9,TRBJ1-5,CASSLTGTNGPQHF,TGTGCCAGCAGCCTTACAGGGACCAATGGGCCCCAGCATTTT
TRBD1,.,13,TRBV2,TRBJ1-6,CASSDRGHSPLHF,TGTGCCAGCAGCGACAGGGGGCATTCACCCCTCCACTTT
TRBD1,.,16,TRBV9,TRBJ1-4,CASSPPHRQGNEKLFF,TGTGCCAGCAGCCCCCCCCATCGACAGGGGAATGAAAAACTGTTTTTT
.,.,16,TRBV3-1/TRBV3-2,TRBJ1-4,CASSQAGVGLGEKLFF,TGTGCCAGCAGCCAGGCCGGGGTAGGTCTGGGAGAAAAACTGTTTTTT
.,.,16,TRBV18,TRBJ2-1,CASSPPGLGVGYEQFF,TGTGCCAGCTCACCACCGGGTCTAGGGGTCGGGTATGAGCAGTTCTTC
.,.,13,TRBV4-1,TRBJ2-3,CASSQGQQDTQYF,TGCGCCAGCAGCCAGGGGCAGCAGGATACGCAGTATTTT
.,.,14,TRBV11-1,TRBJ2-3,CASSLEPLTDTQYF,TGTGCCAGCAGCTTAGAGCCTCTTACAGATACGCAGTATTTT
TRBD2,.,16,TRBV3-1/TRBV3-2,TRBJ2-3,CASSQVAGVATDTQYF,TGTGCCAGCAGCCAAGTGGCGGGAGTGGCCACAGATACGCAGTATTTT
TRBD1,.,16,TRBV19,TRBJ2-7,CASSTSNRGAPSEQYF,TGTGCCAGTAGTACTTCTAACAGGGGGGCCCCCTCAGAGCAGTACTTC
TRBD2,.,14,TRBV7-2,TRBJ2-1,CASSLAGGYNEQFF,TGTGCCAGCAGCTTAGCGGGAGGGTACAATGAGCAGTTCTTC
.,.,15,TRBV28,TRBJ1-3,CASSLLGLTGNTIYF,TGTGCCAGCAGTTTATTGGGACTGACTGGAAACACCATATATTTT
.,.,13,TRBV27,TRBJ1-1,CASSLFQNTEAFF,TGTGCCAGCAGTTTATTCCAGAACACTGAAGCTTTCTTT
.,.,14,TRBV11-2,TRBJ1-3,CASSPRESGNTIYF,TGTGCCAGCAGCCCGAGGGAATCTGGAAACACCATATATTTT
.,once,14,TRBV5-1,TRBJ2-3,CASSFIRGEDTQYF,TGCGCCAGCAGCTTTATCCGGGGAGAGGATACGCAGTATTTT
.,.,13,TRBV12-3/TRBV12-4,TRBJ2-3,CASRGAVTDTQYF,TGTGCCAGCAGGGGAGCGGTCACAGATACGCAGTATTTT
TRBD2,few,16,TRBV4-1,TRBJ2-3,CASSPKERGFTDTQYF,TGCGCCAGCAGCCCTAAGGAGCGGGGCTTCACAGATACGCAGTATTTT
TRBD1,.,13,TRBV30,TRBJ2-3,CAWGRGYTDTQYF,TGTGCCTGGGGCAGGGGGTACACAGATACGCAGTATTTT
TRBD2,.,16,TRBV9,TRBJ2-3,CASSVEASGGTDTQYF,TGTGCCAGCAGCGTAGAGGCTAGCGGGGGCACAGATACGCAGTATTTT
TRBD1,.,12,TRBV10-3,TRBJ2-7,CAISESSTGWDF,TGTGCCATCAGTGAGTCCTCGACAGGGTGGGACTTC
TRBD1,.,12,TRBV29-1,TRBJ1-1,CSVGQGAAEAFF,TGCAGCGTTGGACAGGGGGCGGCTGAAGCTTTCTTT
TRBD1,.,14,TRBV15,TRBJ2-7,CATSQSTGIYEQYF,TGTGCCACCAGCCAATCGACAGGGATCTACGAGCAGTACTTC
TRBD2,.,19,TRBV28,TRBJ2-2,CASSSPLSGRAWDTGELFF,TGTGCCAGCAGTTCCCCCCTGAGCGGGAGGGCCTGGGACACCGGGGAGCTGTTTTTT
TRBD2,.,16,TRBV14,TRBJ2-3,CASSPQFGLVSDTQYF,TGTGCCAGCAGCCCCCAGTTTGGACTAGTTTCAGATACGCAGTATTTT
TRBD1,.,15,TRBV4-3,TRBJ2-1,CASSQGTGAYNEQFF,TGCGCCAGCAGCCAAGGGACAGGAGCTTACAATGAGCAGTTCTTC
.,.,15,TRBV27,TRBJ1-4,CASSIRLGKMEKLFF,TGTGCCAGCAGTATCAGACTAGGGAAAATGGAAAAACTGTTTTTT